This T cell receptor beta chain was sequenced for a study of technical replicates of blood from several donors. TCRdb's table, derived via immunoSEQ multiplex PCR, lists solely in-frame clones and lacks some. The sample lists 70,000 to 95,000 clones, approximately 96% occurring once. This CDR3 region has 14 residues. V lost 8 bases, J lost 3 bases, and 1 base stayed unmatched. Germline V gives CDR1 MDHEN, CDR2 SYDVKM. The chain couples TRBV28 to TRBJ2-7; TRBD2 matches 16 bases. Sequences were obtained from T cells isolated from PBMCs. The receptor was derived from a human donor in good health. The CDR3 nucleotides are TGTGCCAGCGGGACTAGCGGGAGGGACTACGAGCAGTACTTC. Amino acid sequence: CASGTSGRDYEQYF.